The present T cell receptor beta chain was sequenced within a study of CD8 T cells in Susac syndrome. General observations from the study: The relatively small number of individuals in the TCR sequencing and HLA analysis was acknowledged by the study.

Reverse transcription of roughly 0.5 to 1 ug RNA was carried out with random hexamers. immunoSEQ multiplex PCR amplified TCR beta CDR3 across 54 Vbeta, 13 Jbeta. TCRdb passed the immunoSEQ multiplex PCR reads through MiXCR, listing each CDR3 protein once. The table lists about 210,000 distinct CDR3 sequences, around 93% of them singletons. In blood CD8+ and CD4+ T cells, TCR beta underwent sequencing. Controls matched for sex and age were healthy donors. Concerning this clonotype: The antigen remains undetermined.

The TCR sequence derives from a human donor in good health. Specimen: CD4+ T cells from PBMCs.

The CDR3 DNA sequence: TGCAGTGCTCCGTCGGGACGGGCCTACGAGCAGTACTTC. This gives the protein CSAPSGRAYEQYF. This rearrangement joins TRBV20-1 to TRBJ2-7; D possibly uses TRBD1 or TRBD2 (5 bases each). V lost 5 bases, J lost 2 bases, and 13 bases lay in between. Looked up from germline, CDR1 is DFQATT and CDR2 is SNEGSKA (reference sequence). This CDR3 spans 13 amino acids.